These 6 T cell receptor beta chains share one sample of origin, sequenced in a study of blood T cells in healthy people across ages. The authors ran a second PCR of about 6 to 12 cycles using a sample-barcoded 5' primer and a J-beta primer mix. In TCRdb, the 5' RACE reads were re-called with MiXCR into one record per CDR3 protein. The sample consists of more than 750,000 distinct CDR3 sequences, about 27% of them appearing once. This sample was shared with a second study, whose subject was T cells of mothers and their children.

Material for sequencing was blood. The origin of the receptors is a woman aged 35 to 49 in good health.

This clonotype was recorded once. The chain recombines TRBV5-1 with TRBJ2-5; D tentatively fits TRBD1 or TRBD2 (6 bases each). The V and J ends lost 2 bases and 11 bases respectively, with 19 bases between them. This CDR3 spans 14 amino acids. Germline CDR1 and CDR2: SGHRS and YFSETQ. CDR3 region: CASSFEGGSYGQYF. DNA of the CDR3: TGCGCCAGCAGCTTCGAGGGGGGCTCCTACGGGCAGTACTTC.

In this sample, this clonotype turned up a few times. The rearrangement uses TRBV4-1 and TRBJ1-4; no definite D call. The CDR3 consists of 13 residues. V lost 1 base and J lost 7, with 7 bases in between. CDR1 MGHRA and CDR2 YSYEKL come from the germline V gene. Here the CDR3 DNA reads TGCGCCAGCAGCCAAGCTACAGTTGAAAAACTGTTTTTT. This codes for CASSQATVEKLFF.

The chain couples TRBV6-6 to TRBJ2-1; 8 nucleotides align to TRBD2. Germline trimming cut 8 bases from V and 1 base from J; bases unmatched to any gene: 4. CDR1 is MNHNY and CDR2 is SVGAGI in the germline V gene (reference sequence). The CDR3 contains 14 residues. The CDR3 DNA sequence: TGTGCCAGCGGAGGCGGGAGGTCCTACAATGAGCAGTTCTTC. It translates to CASGGGRSYNEQFF.

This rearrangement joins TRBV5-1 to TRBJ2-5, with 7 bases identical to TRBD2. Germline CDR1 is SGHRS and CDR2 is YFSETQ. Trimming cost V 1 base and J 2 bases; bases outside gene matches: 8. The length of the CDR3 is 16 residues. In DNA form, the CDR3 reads TGCGCCAGCAGCTTGAGAAGTGTCGGGGGGCAAGAGACCCAGTACTTC. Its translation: CASSLRSVGGQETQYF.

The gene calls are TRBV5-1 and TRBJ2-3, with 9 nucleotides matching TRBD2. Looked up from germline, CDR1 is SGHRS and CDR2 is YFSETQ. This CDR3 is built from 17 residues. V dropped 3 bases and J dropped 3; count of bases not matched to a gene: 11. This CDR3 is CASSSRASGGLTDTQYF. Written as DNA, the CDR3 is TGCGCCAGCAGCTCTAGGGCGAGCGGGGGGCTTACAGATACGCAGTATTTT.

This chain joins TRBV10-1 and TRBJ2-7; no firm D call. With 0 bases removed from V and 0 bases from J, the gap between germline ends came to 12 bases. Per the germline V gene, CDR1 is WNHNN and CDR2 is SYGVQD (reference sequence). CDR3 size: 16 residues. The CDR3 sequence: CASSESGFLDSYEQYF. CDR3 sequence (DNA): TGCGCCAGCAGTGAGTCGGGGTTCTTAGACTCCTACGAGCAGTACTTC.